This T cell receptor (beta chain) was captured in a study of cytomegalovirus exposure and HLA in healthy donors (dated 2017 in TCRdb). General notes on the study: In an earlier analysis of fewer than 750 of the donors, under 300 Gb of sequence data and 100 million or so unique TCR beta sequences from about 190 million T cells were reported. An earlier analysis of several hundred of the donors applied high-throughput TCR beta sequencing to assess whether each TCR beta V gene segment acted as functional or pseudogenic. High-throughput TCR immunosequencing, statistical association of individual TCRs with disease status, and machine learning were combined to predict cytomegalovirus infection status. A later genetic analysis used genome-wide SNP genotypes for about 65% of the roughly 700 donors, treating that subset as a discovery cohort. Donor age, sex, ethnicity and CMV serostatus were collected together with the repertoire data. Rather than using new phenotypic data, the later analysis identified candidate immune exposures from TCR beta sequences and from how often those sequences occurred across donors. A later analysis re-examined previously published TCR beta repertoires from about 700 donors and added high-resolution HLA genotyping to investigate patterns of TCR occurrence. An early release that covered about 600 HLA-typed donors contained approximately 300 gigabases of sequencing data and around 80 million unique TCR sequences. Using immunosequencing, the study profiled T cell repertoires from approximately 700 subjects and related those repertoires to cytomegalovirus serostatus. The study was designed to test whether signatures of past pathogen exposure could be identified by cataloging public T cell receptors. HLA typing covered class I and class II loci at four-digit resolution. Among the roughly 400 genotyped donors, around 81% belonged to the genetic ancestry cluster associated with self-reported Caucasian donors. A separate validation cohort of approximately 130 different subjects was used in addition to the roughly 670-subject first cohort. Among 300 to 450 genotyped donors of the cohort, an average of approximately 240,000 unique TCR beta nucleotide sequences were sequenced per donor, 15% to 20% of them non-productive. A few DR-DQ haplotypes were handled as single units for association and clustering because linkage in the cohort was strong. The number of donors typed differed by locus, with 629-630 for A, B, C, DRB1 and DQB1, 522 for DQA1, 600 to 610 for DPA1, and 450 to 480 for DPB1. Every discovery cohort repertoire had been produced on one sequencing platform. General findings and caveats noted by the study authors: Assigning TCR associations to individual alleles was difficult when HLA alleles, especially DR and DQ, strongly co-occurred. A further reported finding was that TCR beta sequences accurately predicted the HLA-A and HLA-B alleles for most subjects in the first cohort. Because counts were too low, more than 15 rarely observed V segments, including chromosome 9 orphons, were excluded from the earlier analysis of 500 to 700 of the donors. In vitro tests confirmed that a few of the cytomegalovirus-associated TCR beta chains recognize cytomegalovirus antigens. While some public TCRs were present in many individuals, most TCR sequences turned up only very rarely across donors. In a later analysis, about 17,000 TCR beta sequences were associated with specific HLA alleles at a false discovery rate of 0.05. Some IMGT-functional V segments, including TRBV6-2 and TRBV6-3, could not be told apart with the 87-base-pair reads, so those segments were excluded. Correlated functional status among segregating V segments might be attributable to linkage disequilibrium, but an unknown experimental factor could not be ruled out. A group of highly shared sequence variants was considered likely to be a technical artifact of the sequencing pipeline. In this cohort, only TCR beta chains were sequenced, and detectable features were limited by the absence of alpha or paired-chain data. Cytomegalovirus status was reported to be diagnosed by the classifier with high specificity and sensitivity in both the original and validation cohorts. The study gave a list of 150 to 200 TCR beta chains associated with cytomegalovirus. A later analysis found that most CMV-associated TCR beta chains appeared HLA-restricted, with HLA associations seemingly driven largely by CMV exposure. Because HLA typing was unavailable for some donors at each locus, only the typed subset was used in association tests. In an earlier analysis of more than 450 of the donors, most TCR beta V segments were observed in productive rearrangements about 87% or about 30% of the time, broadly matching IMGT annotations. A later analysis found that TCR association rates varied across HLA loci, with DRB1 alleles showing the most associated TCRs and HLA-C alleles the fewest. Compared with the roughly 600-donor mean, donors in an Asian-associated ancestry cluster had fewer N-insertions in productive TCRs, according to a later genetic analysis. In a later analysis, several top co-occurrence clusters were reported to appear linked to parvovirus B19, influenza, CMV and Epstein-Barr virus. The only immune exposure information available for the cohort was CMV serostatus. Compared with equally common non-associated chains, HLA-associated TCR beta chains in a later analysis were more clonally expanded and had lower generation probabilities. According to the authors, the approach could potentially be generalized to other disease states and immunological phenotypes. A later genetic analysis associated a missense DCLRE1C variant with V-gene and J-gene trimming of TCR beta chains, and an independent cohort replicated the association. Sequencing depth was assumed to be roughly uniform across donors in the presence/absence analyses, though that assumption may not hold.

In total, 630 or so healthy bone marrow donors made up the cohort. Cohort members were all nominally healthy when sampled, although unrecorded immune exposures were likely present. The donor tested CMV seronegative, placing the donor among the 350 to 400 seronegative members of the cohort. A peripheral blood sample was collected from each donor, and TCR beta sequencing was performed on peripheral blood mononuclear cells. The Qiagen DNeasy Blood Extraction Kit was used to extract genomic DNA from the blood cell samples. CDR1 and CDR2 (LNHDA, SQIVND) derive from the germline V gene (reference sequence). The CDR3, cysteine through phenylalanine, is 13 amino acids long. Only the CDR3 portion is preserved as DNA: 39 bases, with reading frame beginning at the first base. This clone showed up just once. The target of this receptor is not known. Mismatch with germline at one junction end may stem from a read error.

Receptor libraries were prepared by the immunoSEQ multiplex PCR assay. A mixture of 60 forward primers for TCR Vbeta segments and 13 reverse primers for TCR Jbeta segments was used in the multiplex PCR. A multiplex PCR assay on genomic DNA amplified the CDR3 region of rearranged TCR beta genes. On the Illumina HiSeq System, the amplified TCR beta libraries were sequenced as 87-base-pair reads. The original pipeline was this. A later analysis tallied 75 million to 95 million unique TCR beta chains across the approximately 670 repertoires, and approximately 11 million of those chains were shared by two or more donors. Raw reads were error-corrected and collapsed into unique sequences with a nearest-neighbor algorithm that merged closely related sequences to remove PCR and sequencing errors. Alignment of CDR3 sequences to IMGT reference sequences was used to assign V, D and J gene segments. For a sequence to be retained, at least a six-nucleotide match to both a V gene segment and a J gene segment was required. A rearrangement counted as productive if the CDR3 had no stop codons and remained in frame with V and J, and every other rearrangement counted as non-productive. CDR3 was defined according to IMGT convention as the region running from the second conserved V-encoded cysteine to the conserved J-encoded phenylalanine. In an earlier analysis of more than 550 of the donors, sequences lacking an unambiguous match to a single V gene segment were excluded. An earlier analysis of just under 600 of the donors called V segments functional above 56.7% productive rearrangements and segregating when the between-donor standard deviation exceeded 5%. To diagnose cytomegalovirus status from the catalog of TCR beta chain sequences, a statistical classification framework was built. A later analysis assigned V and J genes by comparing TCR nucleotide sequences with IMGT/GENE-DB human TR gene sequences. A later analysis assigned CDR3 sequences and most-parsimonious VDJ recombination scenarios with the TCRdist pipeline. In a later analysis, each TCR beta chain was defined by its CDR3 amino acid sequence together with its V-gene family, and reads lacking a unique V-gene family were excluded. In a later analysis, 500 to 650 highly shared, low-generation-probability nucleotide sequences were removed to address suspected cross-contamination and a sequencing artifact. In a later analysis, a clonal expansion index for each public chain was calculated from normalized within-repertoire ranks of inferred template counts. In a later analysis, generation probabilities were computed with a VDJ recombination model fitted to out-of-frame rearrangements, and the resulting probabilities were checked against IGoR. In a later analysis, hypergeometric tests were used to score TCR-TCR, TCR-HLA and TCR-CMV co-occurrence, with a repertoire-size bias correction applied to TCR pairs. To estimate false discovery rates, a later analysis permuted the HLA or CMV assignments 20 times. In a later analysis, co-occurring TCRs were grouped using DBSCAN, with TCRdist sequence similarity added in when clustering inside HLA-allele-positive subsets. Co-occurrence clustering excluded repertoires with fewer than 30,000 or more than 120,000 public chains, plus five with anomalous nucleotide sharing. TCRdb limited this immuneACCESS table to in-frame rearrangements with V and J called. A share of clones is missing; checked studies link under half to unresolved V genes, and the rest is unexplained. That table is the source of V, J and clone size, and D and trimming were worked out from the DNA. This sample gives roughly 200,000 clones in total; 65% to 85% of them show up just once. The ten largest clones take up 2.9% of the sample.

The sample was PBMCs. The source of this sequence is a woman younger than 45 in good health and CMV-seronegative. The V and J segments used are TRBV19 and TRBJ1-2; matching of 6 bases hints at TRBD1 as the D gene. CDR3 region: CASSNRDIYGYPF. The nucleotide sequence is given as TGTGCCAGTAGTAACCGGGACATCTATGGCTACCCCTTC. The entire variable domain, with the stretches around the CDR3 drawn from the reference TRBV19 and TRBJ1-2 proteins, is DGGITQSPKYLFRKEGQNVTLSCEQNLNHDAMYWYRQDPGQGLRLIYYSQIVNDFQKGDIAEGYSVSREKKESFPLTVTSAQKNPTAFYLCASSNRDIYGYPFGSGTRLTVV.